A selection of T cell receptor beta chains follows, all from one sample in a study of T cell repertoires in ileal Crohn's disease. Generated by immunoSEQ multiplex PCR, the TCRdb table keeps only in-frame clones and is missing some. The sample holds about 15,000 clones, around 60% seen once. The sample taken for sequencing was ileal tissue. The receptors were gathered from an adult with Crohn's disease. The CDR3 runs from the conserved cysteine through the conserved F or W. The order of the fields is CDR3 length, J gene, clone size, V gene, D gene, CDR3 DNA, CDR3 protein. D genes are given only for firm matches. Clone size is shown for a subset of rows, as once, few, many or a class of expanded clone.

13	TRBJ2-7	NA	TRBV5-1	NA	TGCGCCAGCAGCTTGGCAGGGGATTTCGAGCAGTACTTC	CASSLAGDFEQYF
13	TRBJ2-7	NA	TRBV29-1	NA	TGCAGCGTTGCCGGGACAAGGTCCTACGAGCAGTACTTC	CSVAGTRSYEQYF
15	TRBJ1-2	NA	TRBV28	TRBD1	TGTGCCAGCAGTCCACGGACAGGGGATGCCGGGGGCTACACCTTC	CASSPRTGDAGGYTF
15	TRBJ2-5	few	TRBV7-7	TRBD2	TGTGCTAGCAGCTTAACGGCGGGAGCGACAGAGACCCAGTACTTC	CASSLTAGATETQYF
15	TRBJ1-2	NA	TRBV28	TRBD1	TGTGCCAGCAGTTTATCCGGGACAGGGGGTACGGGCTACACCTTC	CASSLSGTGGTGYTF
15	TRBJ1-2	few	TRBV29-1	TRBD1	TGCAGCACGAAAGCGGGGAGCCAGGGGGCGGGTGGCTACACCTTC	CSTKAGSQGAGGYTF
14	TRBJ2-7	NA	TRBV15	TRBD2	TGTGCCACCAAAATTAGCGGGAGCTCCTACGAGCAGTACTTC	CATKISGSSYEQYF
15	TRBJ2-3	NA	TRBV18	TRBD1	TGTGCCAGCTCACCTTACAGGGGGCTCACAGATACGCAGTATTTT	CASSPYRGLTDTQYF
18	TRBJ2-6	NA	TRBV18	NA	TGTGCCAGCTCACCACCGGTTCAGGGATCAGCCGGGGCCAACGTCCTGACTTTC	CASSPPVQGSAGANVLTF
14	TRBJ2-6	few	TRBV19	TRBD1	TGTGCCAGTAGTATCGGACAGGTGGCCAACGTCCTGACTTTC	CASSIGQVANVLTF
14	TRBJ1-1	few	TRBV19	NA	TGTGCCAGTAGTATAGGTGGCACGAACACTGAAGCTTTCTTT	CASSIGGTNTEAFF
15	TRBJ2-2	NA	TRBV11-2	NA	TGTGCCAGCAGCTTGCTTGAGGGAGGCACCGGGGAGCTGTTTTTT	CASSLLEGGTGELFF
15	TRBJ1-5	few	TRBV5-6	NA	TGTGCCAGCAGCTTGGGGGGACTTACCAATCAGCCCCAGCATTTT	CASSLGGLTNQPQHF
15	TRBJ2-1	few	TRBV6-4	TRBD2	TGTGCCAGCTCATGGACTAGCGGGAGTGTGGATGAGCAGTTCTTC	CASSWTSGSVDEQFF
15	TRBJ1-1	NA	TRBV6-1	TRBD1	TGTGCCAGCAGTGCACTCTGGACAGGGACGACTGAAGCTTTCTTT	CASSALWTGTTEAFF
16	TRBJ2-6	NA	TRBV6-1	TRBD1	TGTGCCAGCAGTGAGACAGGGAGCTCTGGGGCCAACGTCCTGACTTTC	CASSETGSSGANVLTF
15	TRBJ2-3	NA	TRBV2	NA	TGTGCCAGCGCCATGAACGGAGGGGCCGCAGATACGCAGTATTTT	CASAMNGGAADTQYF
16	TRBJ2-7	NA	TRBV27	TRBD2	TGTGCCAGCAGTTTAGTTCCGGGACTAGCGGGAGTCGAGCAGTACTTC	CASSLVPGLAGVEQYF
14	TRBJ2-7	NA	TRBV6-5	TRBD1	TGTGCCAGCAGCCCGGGCGGGACAGGGAGTGAGCAGTACTTC	CASSPGGTGSEQYF
16	TRBJ1-5	few	TRBV9	TRBD1	TGTGCCAGCAGCCCCCGACAGGGGAGAGGAGATCAGCCCCAGCATTTT	CASSPRQGRGDQPQHF
12	TRBJ1-2	NA	TRBV28	NA	TGTGCCAGCAACGACAATCCGGGAGGCTACACCTTC	CASNDNPGGYTF